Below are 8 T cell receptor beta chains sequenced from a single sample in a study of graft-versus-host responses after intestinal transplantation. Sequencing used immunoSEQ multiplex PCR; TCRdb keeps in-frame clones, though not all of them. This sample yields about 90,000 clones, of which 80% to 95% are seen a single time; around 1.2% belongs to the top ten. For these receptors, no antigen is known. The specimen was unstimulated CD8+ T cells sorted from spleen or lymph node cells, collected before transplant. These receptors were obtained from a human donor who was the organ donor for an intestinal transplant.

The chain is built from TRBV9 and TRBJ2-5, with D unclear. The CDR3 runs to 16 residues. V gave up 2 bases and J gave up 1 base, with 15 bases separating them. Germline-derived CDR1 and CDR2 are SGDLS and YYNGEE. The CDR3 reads CASSVEAIPFQETQYF. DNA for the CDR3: TGTGCCAGCAGCGTTGAAGCAATTCCGTTCCAAGAGACCCAGTACTTC.

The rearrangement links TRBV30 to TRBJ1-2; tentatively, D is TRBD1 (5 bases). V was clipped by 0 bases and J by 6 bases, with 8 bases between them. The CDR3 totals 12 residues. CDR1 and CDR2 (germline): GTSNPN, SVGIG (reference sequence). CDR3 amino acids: CAWSVGGDGYTF. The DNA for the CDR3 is TGTGCCTGGAGTGTAGGAGGGGATGGCTACACCTTC.

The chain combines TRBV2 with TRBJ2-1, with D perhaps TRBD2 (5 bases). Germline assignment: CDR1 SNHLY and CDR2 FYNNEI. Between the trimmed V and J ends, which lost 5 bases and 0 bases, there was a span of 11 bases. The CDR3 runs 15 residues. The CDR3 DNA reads TGTGCCAGCAGTCCGAGCGGAGGCTCCTACAATGAGCAGTTCTTC. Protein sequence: CASSPSGGSYNEQFF.

The CDR3 sequence is CASSQEGPAGSGNTIYF. The CDR3, as DNA: TGCGCCAGCAGCCAAGAAGGTCCGGCAGGCTCTGGAAACACCATATATTTT. The J gene is TRBJ1-3, the V gene TRBV4-1; unclear D gene. The CDR3 is 17 residues long. In germline, CDR1 is MGHRA, CDR2 YSYEKL. V was clipped by 0 bases and J by 0 bases, with 12 bases between them.

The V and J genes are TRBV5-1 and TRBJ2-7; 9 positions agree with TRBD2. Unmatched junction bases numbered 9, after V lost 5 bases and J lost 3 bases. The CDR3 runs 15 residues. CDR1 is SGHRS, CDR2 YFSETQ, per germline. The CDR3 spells CASSIKRGVIYEQYF. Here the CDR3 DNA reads TGCGCCAGCAGTATAAAGCGGGGGGTCATCTACGAGCAGTACTTC.

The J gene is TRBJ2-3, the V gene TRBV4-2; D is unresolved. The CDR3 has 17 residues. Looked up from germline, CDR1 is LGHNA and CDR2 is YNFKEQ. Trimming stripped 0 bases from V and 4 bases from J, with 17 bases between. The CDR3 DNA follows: TGTGCCAGCAGCCAAGAAGAGAGCGACCCCCGCCCAGATACGCAGTATTTT. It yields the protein CASSQEESDPRPDTQYF.

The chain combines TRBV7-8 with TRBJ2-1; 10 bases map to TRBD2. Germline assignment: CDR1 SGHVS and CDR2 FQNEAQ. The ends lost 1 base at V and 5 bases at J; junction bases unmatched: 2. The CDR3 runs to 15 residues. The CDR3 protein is CASSLVSGGDNEQFF. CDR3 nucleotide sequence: TGTGCCAGCAGCTTAGTGAGCGGGGGGGACAATGAGCAGTTCTTC.

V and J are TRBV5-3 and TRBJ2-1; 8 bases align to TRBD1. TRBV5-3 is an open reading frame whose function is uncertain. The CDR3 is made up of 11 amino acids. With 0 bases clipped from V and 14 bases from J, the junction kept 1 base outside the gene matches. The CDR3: CARSLDRGKFF. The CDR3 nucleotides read TGTGCCAGAAGCTTGGACAGGGGGAAGTTCTTC.